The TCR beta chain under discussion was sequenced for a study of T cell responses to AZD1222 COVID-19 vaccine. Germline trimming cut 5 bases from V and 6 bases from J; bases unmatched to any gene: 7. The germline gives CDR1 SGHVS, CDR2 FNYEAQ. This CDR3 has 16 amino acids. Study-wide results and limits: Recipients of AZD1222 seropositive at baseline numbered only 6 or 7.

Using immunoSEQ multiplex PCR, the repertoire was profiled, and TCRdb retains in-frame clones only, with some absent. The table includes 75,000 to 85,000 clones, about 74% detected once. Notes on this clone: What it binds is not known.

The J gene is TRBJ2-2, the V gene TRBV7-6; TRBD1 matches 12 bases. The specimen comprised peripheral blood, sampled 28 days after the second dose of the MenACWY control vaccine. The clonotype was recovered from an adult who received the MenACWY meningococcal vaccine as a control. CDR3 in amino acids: CASSPAGTGGSGELFF. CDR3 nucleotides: TGTGCCAGCAGCCCCGCGGGGACAGGGGGCTCCGGGGAGCTGTTTTTT. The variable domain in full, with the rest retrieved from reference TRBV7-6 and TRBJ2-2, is GAGVSQSPRYKVTKRGQDVALRCDPISGHVSLYWYRQALGQGPEFLTYFNYEAQQDKSGLPNDRFSAERPEGSISTLTIQRTEQRDSAMYRCASSPAGTGGSGELFFGEGSRLTVL.